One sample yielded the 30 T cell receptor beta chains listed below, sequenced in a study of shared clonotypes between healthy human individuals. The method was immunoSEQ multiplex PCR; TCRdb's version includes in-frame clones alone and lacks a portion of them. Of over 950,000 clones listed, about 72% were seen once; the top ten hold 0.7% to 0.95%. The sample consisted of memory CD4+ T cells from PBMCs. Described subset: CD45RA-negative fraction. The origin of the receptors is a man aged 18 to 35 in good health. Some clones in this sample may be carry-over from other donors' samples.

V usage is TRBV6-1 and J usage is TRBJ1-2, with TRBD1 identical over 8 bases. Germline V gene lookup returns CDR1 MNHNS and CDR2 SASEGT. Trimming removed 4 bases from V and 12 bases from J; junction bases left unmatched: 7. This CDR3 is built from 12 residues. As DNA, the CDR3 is TGTGCCAGCAGTGCCTCAAGACAGGGGAACACCTTC. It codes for CASSASRQGNTF.

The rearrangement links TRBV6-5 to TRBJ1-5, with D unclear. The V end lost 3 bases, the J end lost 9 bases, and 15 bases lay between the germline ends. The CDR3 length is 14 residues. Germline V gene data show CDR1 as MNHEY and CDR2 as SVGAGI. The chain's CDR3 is CASSYSPVKGPQHF. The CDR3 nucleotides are TGTGCCAGCAGTTATAGTCCGGTAAAGGGGCCCCAGCATTTT.

CDR3: CSVTSASTDTQYF. The CDR3 region has the DNA TGCAGCGTTACTAGCGCGAGCACAGATACGCAGTATTTT. The chain has TRBV29-1 and TRBJ2-3, with 7 bases aligning to TRBD2. CDR3 length: 13 residues. Trimming removed 5 bases from V and 0 bases from J; junction bases left unmatched: 2. The germline CDR1 and CDR2 sequences are SQVTM and ANQGSEA.

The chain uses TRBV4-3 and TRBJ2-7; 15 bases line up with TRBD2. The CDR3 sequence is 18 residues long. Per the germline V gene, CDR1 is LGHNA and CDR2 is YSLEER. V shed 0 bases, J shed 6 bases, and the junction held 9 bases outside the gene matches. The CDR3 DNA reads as TGCGCCAGCAGCCAAGACTTTGGACTAGCGGGAGGGCCTTCCGAGCAGTACTTC. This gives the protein CASSQDFGLAGGPSEQYF.

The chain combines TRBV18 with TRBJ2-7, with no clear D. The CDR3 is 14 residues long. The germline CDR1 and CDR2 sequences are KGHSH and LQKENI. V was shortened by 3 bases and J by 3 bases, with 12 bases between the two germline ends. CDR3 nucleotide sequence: TGTGCCAGCTCACCGACCCCATCCGTCTACGAGCAGTACTTC. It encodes CASSPTPSVYEQYF.

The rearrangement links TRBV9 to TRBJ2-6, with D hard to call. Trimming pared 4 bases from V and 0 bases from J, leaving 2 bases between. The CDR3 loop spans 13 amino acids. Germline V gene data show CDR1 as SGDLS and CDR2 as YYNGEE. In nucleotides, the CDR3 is TGTGCCAGCAGCCCCTCTGGGGCCAACGTCCTGACTTTC. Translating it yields CASSPSGANVLTF. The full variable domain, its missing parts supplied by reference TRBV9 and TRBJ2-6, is DSGVTQTPKHLITATGQRVTLRCSPRSGDLSVYWYQQSLDQGLQFLIQYYNGEERAKGNILERFSAQQFPDLHSELNLSSLELGDSALYFCASSPSGANVLTFGAGSRLTVL.

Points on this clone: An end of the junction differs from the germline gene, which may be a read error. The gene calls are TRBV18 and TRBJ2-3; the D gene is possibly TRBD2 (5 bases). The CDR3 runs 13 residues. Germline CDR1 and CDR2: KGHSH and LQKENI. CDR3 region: CASPPAGADTQYF. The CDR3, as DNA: TGTGCCAGCCCACCCGCCGGGGCAGATACGCAGTATTTT.

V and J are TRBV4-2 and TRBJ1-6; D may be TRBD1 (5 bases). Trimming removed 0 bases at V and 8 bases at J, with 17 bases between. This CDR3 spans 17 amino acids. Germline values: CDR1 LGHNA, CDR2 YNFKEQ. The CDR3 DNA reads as TGTGCCAGCAGCCAAGATACAGGTCAGGGACTGCATTCACCCCTCCACTTT. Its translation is CASSQDTGQGLHSPLHF.

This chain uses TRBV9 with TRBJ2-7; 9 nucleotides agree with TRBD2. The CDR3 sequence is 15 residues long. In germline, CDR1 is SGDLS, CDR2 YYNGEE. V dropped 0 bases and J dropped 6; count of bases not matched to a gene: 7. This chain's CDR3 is CASSVGVAGVFEQYF. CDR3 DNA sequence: TGTGCCAGCAGCGTAGGGGTAGCGGGAGTTTTCGAGCAGTACTTC.

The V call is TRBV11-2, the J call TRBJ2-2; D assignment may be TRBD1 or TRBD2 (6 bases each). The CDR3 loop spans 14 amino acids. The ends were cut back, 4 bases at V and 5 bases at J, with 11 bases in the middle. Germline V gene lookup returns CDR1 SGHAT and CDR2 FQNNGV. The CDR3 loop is CASSYLGGTGELFF. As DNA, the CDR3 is TGTGCCAGCAGCTACCTAGGGGGGACCGGGGAGCTGTTTTTT.

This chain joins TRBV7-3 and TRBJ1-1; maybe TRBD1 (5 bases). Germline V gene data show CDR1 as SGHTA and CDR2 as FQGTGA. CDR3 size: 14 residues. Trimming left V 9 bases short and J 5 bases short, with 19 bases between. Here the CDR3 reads CASSPVPGSTEAFF. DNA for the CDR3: TGTGCCAGTAGCCCCGTGCCAGGGTCGACTGAAGCTTTCTTT.

This CDR3 is CASSPPSAPGRTEAFF. The CDR3, as DNA: TGTGCCAGCAGCCCGCCGTCTGCCCCTGGAAGGACTGAAGCTTTCTTT. The rearrangement joins TRBV7-8 to TRBJ1-1, with unresolved D. CDR3 length: 16 amino acids. The germline V and J ends were trimmed by 5 bases and 5 bases, with 21 bases remaining between them. In germline, CDR1 is SGHVS, CDR2 FQNEAQ.

Here the CDR3 reads CSAGLAGASSYNEQFF. The CDR3 DNA sequence: TGCAGCGCCGGACTAGCGGGAGCTTCATCCTACAATGAGCAGTTCTTC. The rearrangement links TRBV29-1 to TRBJ2-1, with TRBD2 matching 13 bases. The CDR3 covers 16 residues. The germline gives CDR1 SQVTM, CDR2 ANQGSEA. The trim removed 7 bases at V and 1 base at J, leaving 7 bases unmatched.

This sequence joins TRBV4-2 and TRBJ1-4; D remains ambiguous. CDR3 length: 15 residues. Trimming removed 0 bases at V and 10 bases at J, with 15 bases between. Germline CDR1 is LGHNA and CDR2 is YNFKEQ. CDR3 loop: CASSQDRVDPAKLFF. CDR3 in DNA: TGTGCCAGCAGCCAAGACCGGGTTGATCCGGCAAAACTGTTTTTT.

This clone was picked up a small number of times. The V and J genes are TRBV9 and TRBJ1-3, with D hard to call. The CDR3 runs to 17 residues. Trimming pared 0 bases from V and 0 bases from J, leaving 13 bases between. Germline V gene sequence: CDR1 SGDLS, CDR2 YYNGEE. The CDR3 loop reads CASSVAWEGFSGNTIYF. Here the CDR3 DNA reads TGTGCCAGCAGCGTAGCCTGGGAGGGATTCTCTGGAAACACCATATATTTT.

CDR3 bases: TGTGCCAGCAGTTCCCAGGGAGCCAACGTCCTGACTTTC. It codes for CASSSQGANVLTF. This sequence joins TRBV27 and TRBJ2-6; D might be TRBD1 (5 bases). V was pared by 4 bases and J by 7 bases, with 8 bases between. The CDR3 covers 13 residues. From germline, CDR1 is MNHEY and CDR2 SMNVEV (reference sequence).

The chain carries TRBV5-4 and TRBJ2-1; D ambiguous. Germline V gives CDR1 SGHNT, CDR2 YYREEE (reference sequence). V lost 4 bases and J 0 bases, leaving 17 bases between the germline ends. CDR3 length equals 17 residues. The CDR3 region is CASSVRLAVSSYNEQFF. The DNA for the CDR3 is TGTGCCAGCAGCGTTAGGTTGGCCGTCAGCTCCTACAATGAGCAGTTCTTC.

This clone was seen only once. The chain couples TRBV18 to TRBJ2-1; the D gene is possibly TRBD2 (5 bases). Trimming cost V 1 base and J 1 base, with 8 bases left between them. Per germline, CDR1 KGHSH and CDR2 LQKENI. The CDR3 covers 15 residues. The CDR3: CASSPREKSYNEQFF. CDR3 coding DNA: TGTGCCAGCTCACCACGGGAGAAATCCTACAATGAGCAGTTCTTC.

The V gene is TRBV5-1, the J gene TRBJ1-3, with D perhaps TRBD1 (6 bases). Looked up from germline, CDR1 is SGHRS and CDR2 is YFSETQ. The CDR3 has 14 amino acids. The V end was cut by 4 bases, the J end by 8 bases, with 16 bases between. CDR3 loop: CASSPGQSGDTIYF. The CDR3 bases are TGCGCCAGCAGCCCCGGACAGAGCGGGGACACCATATATTTT.

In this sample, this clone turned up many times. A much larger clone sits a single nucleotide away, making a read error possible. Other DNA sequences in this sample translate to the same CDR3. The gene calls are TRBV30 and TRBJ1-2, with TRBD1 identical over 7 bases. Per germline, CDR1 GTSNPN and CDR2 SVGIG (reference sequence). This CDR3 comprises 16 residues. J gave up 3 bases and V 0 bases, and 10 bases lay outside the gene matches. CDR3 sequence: CAWSVNPQGTHYGYTF. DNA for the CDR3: TGTGCCTGGAGTGTCAACCCACAGGGGACCCACTATGGCTACACCTTC.

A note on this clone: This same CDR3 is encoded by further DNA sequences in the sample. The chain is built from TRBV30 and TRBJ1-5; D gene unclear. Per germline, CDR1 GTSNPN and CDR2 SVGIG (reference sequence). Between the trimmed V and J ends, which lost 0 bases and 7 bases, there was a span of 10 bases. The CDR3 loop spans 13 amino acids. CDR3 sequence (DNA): TGTGCCTGGAGTGTAAATCCCTCGCAGCCCCAGCATTTT. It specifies CAWSVNPSQPQHF.

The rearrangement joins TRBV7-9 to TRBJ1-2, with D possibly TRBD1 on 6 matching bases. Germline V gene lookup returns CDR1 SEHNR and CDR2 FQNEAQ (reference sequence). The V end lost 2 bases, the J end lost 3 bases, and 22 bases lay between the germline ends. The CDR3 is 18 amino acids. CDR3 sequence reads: CASSLRPGGGRGDYGYTF. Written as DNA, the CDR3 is TGTGCCAGCAGCTTACGCCCCGGGGGCGGCAGGGGAGACTATGGCTACACCTTC.

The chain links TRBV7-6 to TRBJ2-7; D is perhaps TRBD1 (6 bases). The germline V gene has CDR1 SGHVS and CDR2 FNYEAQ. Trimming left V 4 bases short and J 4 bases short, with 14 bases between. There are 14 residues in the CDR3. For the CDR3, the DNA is TGTGCCAGCAGCTACCGGGACACCCAATACGAGCAGTACTTC. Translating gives CASSYRDTQYEQYF. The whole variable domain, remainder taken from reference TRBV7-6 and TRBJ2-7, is GAGVSQSPRYKVTKRGQDVALRCDPISGHVSLYWYRQALGQGPEFLTYFNYEAQQDKSGLPNDRFSAERPEGSISTLTIQRTEQRDSAMYRCASSYRDTQYEQYFGPGTRLTVT.

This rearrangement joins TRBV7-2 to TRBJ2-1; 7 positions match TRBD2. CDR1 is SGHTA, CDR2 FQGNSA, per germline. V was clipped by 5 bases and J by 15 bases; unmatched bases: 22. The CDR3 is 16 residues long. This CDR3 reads CASSPEARATGTIWFF. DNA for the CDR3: TGTGCCAGCAGCCCAGAAGCTCGCGCCACCGGGACTATTTGGTTCTTC.

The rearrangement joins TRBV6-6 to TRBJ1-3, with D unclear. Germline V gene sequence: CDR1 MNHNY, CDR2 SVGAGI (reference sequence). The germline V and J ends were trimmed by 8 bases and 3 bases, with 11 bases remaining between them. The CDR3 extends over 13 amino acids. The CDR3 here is CASHRDSGNTIYF. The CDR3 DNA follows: TGTGCCAGCCACCGGGATAGTGGAAACACCATATATTTT.

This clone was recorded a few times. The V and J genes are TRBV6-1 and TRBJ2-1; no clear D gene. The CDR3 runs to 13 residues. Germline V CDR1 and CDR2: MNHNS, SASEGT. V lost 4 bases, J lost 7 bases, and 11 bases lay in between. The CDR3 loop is CASSGWSDNEQFF. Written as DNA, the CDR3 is TGTGCCAGCAGTGGATGGAGCGATAATGAGCAGTTCTTC.

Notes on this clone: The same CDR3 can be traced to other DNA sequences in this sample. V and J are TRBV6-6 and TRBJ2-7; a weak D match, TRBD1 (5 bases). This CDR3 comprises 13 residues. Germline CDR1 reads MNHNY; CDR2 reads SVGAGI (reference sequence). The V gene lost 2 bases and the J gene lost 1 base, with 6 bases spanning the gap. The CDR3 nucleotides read TGTGCCAGCAGTTACGCAGGGTCCTACGAGCAGTACTTC. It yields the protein CASSYAGSYEQYF.

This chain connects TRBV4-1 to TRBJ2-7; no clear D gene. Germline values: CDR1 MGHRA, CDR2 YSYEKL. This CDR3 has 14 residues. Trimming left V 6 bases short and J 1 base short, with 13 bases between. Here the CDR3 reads CASSPQALSYEQYF. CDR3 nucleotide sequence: TGCGCCAGCAGTCCCCAGGCCCTTTCCTACGAGCAGTACTTC.

The CDR3 DNA reads as TGTGCCACCAGCAGAGGGCTCTACACCTCGGCATTTGCCGAGCAGTACTTC. Amino acid sequence: CATSRGLYTSAFAEQYF. The rearrangement links TRBV15 to TRBJ2-7; D unclear. CDR1 and CDR2 from the germline V gene are LNHNV and YYDKDF (reference sequence). The CDR3 extends over 17 amino acids. The V and J ends lost 1 base and 6 bases respectively, with 22 bases between them.

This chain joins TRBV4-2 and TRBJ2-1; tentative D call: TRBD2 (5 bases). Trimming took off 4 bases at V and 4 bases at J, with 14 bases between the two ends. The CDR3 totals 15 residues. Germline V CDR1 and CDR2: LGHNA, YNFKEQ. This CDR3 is CASSLEAGFYNEQFF. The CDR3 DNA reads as TGTGCCAGCAGCCTGGAGGCGGGCTTTTACAATGAGCAGTTCTTC.